This T cell receptor (beta chain) was captured by sequencing in a study of PD-L1 blockade in urothelial cancer. Indicated time point: peripheral blood 6 weeks after treatment start. Only in-frame clones appear in the TCRdb table, and some are missing; sequencing was by immunoSEQ multiplex PCR. The sample has 20,000 to 25,000 clones, around 91% seen once; the top ten hold roughly 10%. This sequence was found in a woman in her sixties or seventies with urothelial cancer. Source: PBMCs, taken around atezolizumab (anti-PD-L1) treatment.

CDR3 sequence reads: CASSLVRQETQYF. CDR3 DNA sequence: TGTGCCAGCAGCTTGGTCAGGCAAGAGACCCAGTACTTC. The rearrangement joins TRBV5-8 to TRBJ2-5; D is unclear. CDR1 and CDR2 from the germline V gene are SGHTS and YDEGEE. V lost 0 bases and J 2 bases, leaving 5 bases between the germline ends. This CDR3 contains 13 residues.